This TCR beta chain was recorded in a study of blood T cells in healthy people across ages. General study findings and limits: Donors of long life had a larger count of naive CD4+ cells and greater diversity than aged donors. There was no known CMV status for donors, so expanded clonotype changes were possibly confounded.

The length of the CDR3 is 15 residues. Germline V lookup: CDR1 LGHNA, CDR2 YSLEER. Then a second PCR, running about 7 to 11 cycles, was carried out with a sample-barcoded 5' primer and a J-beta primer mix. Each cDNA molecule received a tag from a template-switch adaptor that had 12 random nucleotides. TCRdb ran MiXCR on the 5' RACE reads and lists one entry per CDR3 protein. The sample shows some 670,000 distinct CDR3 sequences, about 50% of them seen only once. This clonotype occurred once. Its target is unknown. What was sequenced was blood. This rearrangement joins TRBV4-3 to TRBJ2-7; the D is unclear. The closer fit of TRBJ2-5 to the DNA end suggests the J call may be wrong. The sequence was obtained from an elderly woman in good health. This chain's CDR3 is CASSRPKFTWETQYF. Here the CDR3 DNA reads TGCGCCAGCAGCCGCCCTAAGTTTACATGGGAGACCCAGTACTTC.